This TCR beta chain originates from a study of cytomegalovirus exposure and HLA in healthy donors. Study conclusions and caveats: In a later analysis, TCR beta V- and J-gene trimming showed a link to a missense DCLRE1C variant. DRB1 had the most TCR associations and HLA-C the fewest, a later analysis found, with rates varying by HLA locus.

The PCR was carried out with 60 Vbeta primers and 13 Jbeta primers. The repertoire was sequenced with immunoSEQ multiplex PCR; TCRdb's copy has only in-frame clones and lacks some. The table has around 200,000 clones, 82% seen once. Germline CDR1 MNHEY, CDR2 SVGAGI. The J segment lost 6 bases and the V segment lost 0 bases, leaving 7 bases of the junction unmatched. This CDR3 spans 16 amino acids. This clone was recorded once. Its specificity is unknown. This receptor was obtained from a man aged 35-49 years in good health and CMV-seropositive. Material for sequencing was PBMCs. The rearrangement uses TRBV6-5 and TRBJ2-1; TRBD2 aligns across 8 bases. The CDR3 protein is CASSYSGSGAPNEQFF. CDR3 in DNA: TGTGCCAGCAGTTACTCGGGTAGCGGGGCCCCCAATGAGCAGTTCTTC.